This entry concerns a single TCR beta chain. Clones were read by immunoSEQ multiplex PCR, and TCRdb kept only the in-frame ones, dropping some. The sample lists more than 30,000 clones; about 93% were seen once. Cells defined as naive were viable CD3+CD4+ or CD3+CD8+ and CCR7+CD45RA+CD45RO-CD95-CD27+CD28+. V lost 3 bases to trimming and J lost 0 bases; unmatched junction nucleotides: 4. CDR1 and CDR2 (germline): GTSNPN, SVGIG (reference sequence). CDR3 length: 15 amino acids. These data belong to a study of T cells after posttransplantation cyclophosphamide. The source of this sequence is a woman aged 55-69 years in good health, CMV-negative, and a related stem cell transplant donor. Source material: naive CD4+ T cells sorted from PBMCs. This sequence joins TRBV30 and TRBJ1-5, with TRBD1 identical over 8 bases. In DNA form, the CDR3 reads TGTGCCTGGAGCCAGGGGGCTTATAGCAATCAGCCCCAGCATTTT. It codes for CAWSQGAYSNQPQHF.